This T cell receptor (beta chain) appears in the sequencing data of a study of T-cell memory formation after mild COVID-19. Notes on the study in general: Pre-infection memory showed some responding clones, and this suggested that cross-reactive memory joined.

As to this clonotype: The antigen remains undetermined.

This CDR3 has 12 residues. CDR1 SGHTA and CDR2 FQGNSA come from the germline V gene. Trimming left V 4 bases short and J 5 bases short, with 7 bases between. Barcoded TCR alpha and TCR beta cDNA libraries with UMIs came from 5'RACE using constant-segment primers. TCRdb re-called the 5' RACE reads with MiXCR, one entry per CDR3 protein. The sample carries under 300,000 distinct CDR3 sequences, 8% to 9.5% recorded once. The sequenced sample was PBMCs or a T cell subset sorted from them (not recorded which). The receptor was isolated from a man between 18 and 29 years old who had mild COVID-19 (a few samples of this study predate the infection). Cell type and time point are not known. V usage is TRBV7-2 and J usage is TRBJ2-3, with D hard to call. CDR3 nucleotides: TGTGCCAGCAGCTACAGACGAGATACGCAGTATTTT. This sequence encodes CASSYRRDTQYF.